The 5 T cell receptor beta chains given below trace back to one sample, sequenced in a study of T cells after yellow fever vaccination. TCRdb re-called the 5' RACE reads through MiXCR, storing one row per CDR3 protein. The profile shows 500,000 to 650,000 distinct CDR3 sequences, less than 20% of them singletons. The material sequenced was PBMCs, taken 4 to 5 days after the first yellow fever vaccination. These receptors were collected from a man aged 18 to 30 who received the YFV17D yellow fever vaccine.

CDR3 region: CASSFGQRDSYNEQFF. The CDR3 region has the DNA TGTGCCAGCAGCTTTGGGCAGCGAGACTCCTACAATGAGCAGTTCTTC. The chain employs TRBV7-9 and TRBJ2-1, with D hard to call. The CDR3 runs 16 residues. The V gene's germline CDR1 is SEHNR and CDR2 FQNEAQ (reference sequence). Trimming removed 3 bases from V and 0 bases from J, with 12 bases in between.

This clonotype came up a few times. The chain couples TRBV7-7 to TRBJ2-5, with 7 bases matching TRBD1. The CDR3 length is 16 residues. The junction had 5 bases not matched to a gene; V was cut back by 1 base and J by 0 bases. CDR1 is SSHAT and CDR2 is FNYEAQ in the germline V gene (reference sequence). CDR3 nucleotide sequence: TGTGCCAGCAGCTTAGGGGGGACAGTGTACCAAGAGACCCAGTACTTC. Translated: CASSLGGTVYQETQYF. Filled out from reference TRBV7-7 and TRBJ2-5, the complete variable domain reads GAGVSQSPRYKVTKRGQDVTLRCDPISSHATLYWYQQALGQGPEFLTYFNYEAQPDKSGLPSDRFSAERPEGSISTLTIQRTEQRDSAMYRCASSLGGTVYQETQYFGPGTRLLVL.

The rearrangement joins TRBV5-1 to TRBJ2-1; 13 nucleotides align to TRBD2. This CDR3 has 15 residues. The germline V gene has CDR1 SGHRS and CDR2 YFSETQ. V was clipped by 4 bases and J by 6 bases; unmatched bases: 4. CDR3 DNA: TGCGCCAGCAGCCTCTGGACTAGCGGGGGCAATGAGCAGTTCTTC. Translated: CASSLWTSGGNEQFF.

This clonotype was observed a few times. The V call is TRBV7-9, the J call TRBJ2-5, with 7 bases that match TRBD1. Germline assignment: CDR1 SEHNR and CDR2 FQNEAQ (reference sequence). Trimming removed 7 bases from V and 0 bases from J; junction bases left unmatched: 2. This CDR3 has 13 residues. CDR3 protein: CASKGQDQETQYF. The CDR3, as DNA: TGTGCCAGCAAAGGACAGGACCAAGAGACCCAGTACTTC.

This clonotype turned up a few times. The chain joins TRBV4-3 to TRBJ2-5, with no clear D. V lost 0 bases to trimming and J lost 2 bases, with 10 bases between them. Germline values: CDR1 LGHNA, CDR2 YSLEER. CDR3 length: 15 residues. CDR3 loop: CASSQDRAVQETQYF. For the CDR3, the DNA is TGCGCCAGCAGCCAAGATCGGGCGGTACAAGAGACCCAGTACTTC.